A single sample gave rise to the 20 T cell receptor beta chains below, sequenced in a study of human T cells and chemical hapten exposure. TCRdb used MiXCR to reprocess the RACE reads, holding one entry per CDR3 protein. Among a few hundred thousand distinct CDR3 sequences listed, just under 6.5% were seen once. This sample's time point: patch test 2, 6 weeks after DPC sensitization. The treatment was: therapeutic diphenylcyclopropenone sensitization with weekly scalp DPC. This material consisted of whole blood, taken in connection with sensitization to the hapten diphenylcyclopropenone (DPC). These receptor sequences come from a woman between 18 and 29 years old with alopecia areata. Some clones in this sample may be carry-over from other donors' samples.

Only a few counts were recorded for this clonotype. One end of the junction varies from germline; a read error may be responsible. Written as DNA, the CDR3 is TGTGCCAGCAGTCAAGCTTACCCCGGGACTAGGGTCTTC. Protein: CASSQAYPGTRVF. The chain joins TRBV3-1 to TRBJ2-1, with 8 bases identical to TRBD2. The CDR3 spans 13 residues. Germline loops: CDR1 LGHDT, CDR2 YNNKEL (reference sequence).

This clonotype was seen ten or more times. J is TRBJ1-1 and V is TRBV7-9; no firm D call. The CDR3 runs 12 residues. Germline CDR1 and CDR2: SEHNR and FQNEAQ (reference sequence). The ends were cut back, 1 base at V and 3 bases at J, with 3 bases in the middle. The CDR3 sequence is CASSLDYTEAFF. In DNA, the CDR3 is TGTGCCAGCAGCTTAGACTACACTGAAGCTTTCTTT.

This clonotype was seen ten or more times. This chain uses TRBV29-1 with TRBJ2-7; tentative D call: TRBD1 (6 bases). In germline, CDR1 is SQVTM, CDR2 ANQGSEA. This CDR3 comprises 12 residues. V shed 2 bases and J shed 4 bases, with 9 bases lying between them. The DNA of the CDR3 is TGCAGCGTTGAAATTCAGGGGTACGAGCAGTACTTC. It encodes CSVEIQGYEQYF.

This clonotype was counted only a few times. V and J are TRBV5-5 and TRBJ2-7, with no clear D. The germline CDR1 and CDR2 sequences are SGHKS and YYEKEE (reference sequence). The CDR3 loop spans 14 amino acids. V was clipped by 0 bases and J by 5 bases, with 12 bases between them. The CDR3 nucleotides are TGTGCCAGCAGCTTGGCCCCACGCGAAGACGAGCAGTACTTC. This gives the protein CASSLAPREDEQYF.

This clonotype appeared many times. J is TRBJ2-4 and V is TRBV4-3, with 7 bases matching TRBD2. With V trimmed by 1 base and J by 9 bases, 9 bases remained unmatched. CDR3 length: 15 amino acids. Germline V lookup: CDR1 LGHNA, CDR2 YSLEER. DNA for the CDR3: TGCGCCAGCAGCCAAGTGGCAGGGAGGGAGGGCATTCAGTACTTC. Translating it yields CASSQVAGREGIQYF.

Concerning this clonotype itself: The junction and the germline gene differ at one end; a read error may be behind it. The CDR3 coding sequence is TGTGTCAGCAGTGAACAGGGGGGCAGGGACATTCAGTACTTC. It yields the protein CVSSEQGGRDIQYF. This chain uses TRBV6-1 with TRBJ2-4; 8 bases align to TRBD1. This CDR3 has 14 amino acids. CDR1 and CDR2 from the germline V gene are MNHNS and SASEGT.

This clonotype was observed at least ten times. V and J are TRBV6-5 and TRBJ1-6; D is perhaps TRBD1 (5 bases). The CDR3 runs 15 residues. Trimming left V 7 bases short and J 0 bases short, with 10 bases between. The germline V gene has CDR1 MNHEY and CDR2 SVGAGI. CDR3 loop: CASTRGSSYNSPLHF. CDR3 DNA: TGTGCCAGCACACGGGGGAGCTCCTATAATTCACCCCTCCACTTT.

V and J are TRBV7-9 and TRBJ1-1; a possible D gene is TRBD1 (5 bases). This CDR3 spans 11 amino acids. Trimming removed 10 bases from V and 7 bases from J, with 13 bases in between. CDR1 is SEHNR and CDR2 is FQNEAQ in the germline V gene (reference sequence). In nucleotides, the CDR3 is TGTGCCACTCTGGGGCTAGGTGAAGCTTTCTTT. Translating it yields CATLGLGEAFF.

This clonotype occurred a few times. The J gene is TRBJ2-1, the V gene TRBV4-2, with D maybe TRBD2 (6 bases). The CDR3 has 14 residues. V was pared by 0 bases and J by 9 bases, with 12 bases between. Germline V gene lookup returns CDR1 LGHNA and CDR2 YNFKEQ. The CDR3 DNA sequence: TGTGCCAGCAGCCAAGACAGGGACGGGGGTGAGCAGTTCTTC. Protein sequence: CASSQDRDGGEQFF.

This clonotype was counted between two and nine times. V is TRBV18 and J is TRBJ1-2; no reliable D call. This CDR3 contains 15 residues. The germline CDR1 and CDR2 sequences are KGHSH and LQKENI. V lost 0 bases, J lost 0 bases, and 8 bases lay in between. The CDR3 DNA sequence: TGTGCCAGCTCACCACCGGGGAGGACTAACTATGGCTACACCTTC. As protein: CASSPPGRTNYGYTF.

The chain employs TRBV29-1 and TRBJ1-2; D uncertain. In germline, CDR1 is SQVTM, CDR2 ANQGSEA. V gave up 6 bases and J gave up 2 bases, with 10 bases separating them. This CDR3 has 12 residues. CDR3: CSVRTQNYGYTF. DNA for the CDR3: TGCAGCGTACGGACGCAGAACTATGGCTACACCTTC.

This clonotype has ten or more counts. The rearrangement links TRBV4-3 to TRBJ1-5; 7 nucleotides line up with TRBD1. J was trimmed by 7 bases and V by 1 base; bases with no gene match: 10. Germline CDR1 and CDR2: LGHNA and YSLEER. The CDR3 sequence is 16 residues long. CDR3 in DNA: TGCGCCAGCAGCCAAGGAATACAGGGGTTTACGCAGCCCCAGCATTTT. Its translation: CASSQGIQGFTQPQHF.

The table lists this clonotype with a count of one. The CDR3 nucleotides read TGCGCCAGCAGCTTGGCGGGGACAAGTCAAGAGACCCAGTACTTC. Residues: CASSLAGTSQETQYF. The chain links TRBV5-1 to TRBJ2-5; D is perhaps TRBD1 (6 bases). V was cut by 0 bases and J by 2 bases, with 11 bases left in between. Per the germline V gene, CDR1 is SGHRS and CDR2 is YFSETQ. This CDR3 region has 15 residues. The variable domain in full, with the rest retrieved from reference TRBV5-1 and TRBJ2-5, is KAGVTQTPRYLIKTRGQQVTLSCSPISGHRSVSWYQQTPGQGLQFLFEYFSETQRNKGNFPGRFSGRQFSNSRSEMNVSTLELGDSALYLCASSLAGTSQETQYFGPGTRLLVL.

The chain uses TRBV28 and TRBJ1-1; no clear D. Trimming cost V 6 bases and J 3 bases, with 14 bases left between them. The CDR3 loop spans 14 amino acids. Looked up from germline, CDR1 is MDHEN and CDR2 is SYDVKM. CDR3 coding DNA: TGTGCCAGCAGCGGTAGAGGAGAGGACACTGAAGCTTTCTTT. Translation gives CASSGRGEDTEAFF.

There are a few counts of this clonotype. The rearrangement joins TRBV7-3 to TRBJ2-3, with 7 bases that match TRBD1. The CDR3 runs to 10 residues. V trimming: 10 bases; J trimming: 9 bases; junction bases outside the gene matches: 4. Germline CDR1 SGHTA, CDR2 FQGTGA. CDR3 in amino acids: CATSTGTQYF. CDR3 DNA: TGTGCCACCTCGACAGGGACGCAGTATTTT.

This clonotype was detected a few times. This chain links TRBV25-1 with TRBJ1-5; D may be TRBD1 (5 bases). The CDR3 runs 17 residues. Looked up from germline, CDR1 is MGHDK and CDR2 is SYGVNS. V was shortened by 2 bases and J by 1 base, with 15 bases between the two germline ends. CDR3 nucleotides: TGTGCCAGCAGTGAAGGAGGGGCCCCTGGAAGCAATCAGCCCCAGCATTTT. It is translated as CASSEGGAPGSNQPQHF.

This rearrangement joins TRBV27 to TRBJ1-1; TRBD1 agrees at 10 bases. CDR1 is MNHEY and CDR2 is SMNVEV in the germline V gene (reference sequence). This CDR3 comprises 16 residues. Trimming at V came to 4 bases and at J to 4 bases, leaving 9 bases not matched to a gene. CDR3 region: CASSSPGQGRVTEAFF. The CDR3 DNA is TGTGCCAGCAGTTCACCGGGACAGGGGCGGGTCACTGAAGCTTTCTTT.

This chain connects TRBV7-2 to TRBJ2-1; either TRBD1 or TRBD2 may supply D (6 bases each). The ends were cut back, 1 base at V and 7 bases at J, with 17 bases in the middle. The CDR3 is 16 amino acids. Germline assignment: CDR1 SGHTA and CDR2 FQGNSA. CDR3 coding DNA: TGTGCCAGCAGCTTAGTAGGGGGGCCCGGGACAAATGAGCAGTTCTTC. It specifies CASSLVGGPGTNEQFF. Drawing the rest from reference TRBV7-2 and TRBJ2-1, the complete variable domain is GAGVSQSPSNKVTEKGKDVELRCDPISGHTALYWYRQSLGQGLEFLIYFQGNSAPDKSGLPSDRFSAERTGGSVSTLTIQRTQQEDSAVYLCASSLVGGPGTNEQFFGPGTRLTVL.

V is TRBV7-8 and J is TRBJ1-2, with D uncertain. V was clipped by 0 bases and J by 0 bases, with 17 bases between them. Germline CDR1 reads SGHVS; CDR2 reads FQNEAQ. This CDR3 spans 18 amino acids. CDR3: CASSLAIGFGPSNYGYTF. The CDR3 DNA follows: TGTGCCAGCAGCTTAGCGATTGGGTTTGGGCCCTCTAACTATGGCTACACCTTC. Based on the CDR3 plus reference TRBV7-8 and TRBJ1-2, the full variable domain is GAGVSQSPRYKVAKRGQDVALRCDPISGHVSLFWYQQALGQGPEFLTYFQNEAQLDKSGLPSDRFFAERPEGSVSTLKIQRTQQEDSAVYLCASSLAIGFGPSNYGYTFGSGTRLTVV.

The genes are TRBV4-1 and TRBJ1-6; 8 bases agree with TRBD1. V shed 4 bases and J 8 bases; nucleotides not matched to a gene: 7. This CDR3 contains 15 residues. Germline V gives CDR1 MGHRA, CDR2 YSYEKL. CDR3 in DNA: TGCGCCAGCAGCCCGAGGACAGGGATTGATTCACCCCTCCACTTT. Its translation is CASSPRTGIDSPLHF.